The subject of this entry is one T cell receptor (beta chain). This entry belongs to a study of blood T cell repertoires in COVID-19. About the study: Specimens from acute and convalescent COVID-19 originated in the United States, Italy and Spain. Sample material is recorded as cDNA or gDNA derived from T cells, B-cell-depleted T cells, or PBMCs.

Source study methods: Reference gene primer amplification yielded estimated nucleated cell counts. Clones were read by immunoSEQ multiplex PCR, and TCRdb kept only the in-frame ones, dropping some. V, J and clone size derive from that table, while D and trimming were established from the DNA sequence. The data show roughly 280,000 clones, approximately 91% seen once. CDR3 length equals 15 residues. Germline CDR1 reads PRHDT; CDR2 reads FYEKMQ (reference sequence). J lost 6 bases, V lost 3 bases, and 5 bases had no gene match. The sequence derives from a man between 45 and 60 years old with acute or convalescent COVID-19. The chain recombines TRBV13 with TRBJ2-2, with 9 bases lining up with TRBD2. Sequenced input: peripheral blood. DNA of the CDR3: TGTGCCAGCAGCTTTTCTAGCGGGGTCTCCGGGGAGCTGTTTTTT. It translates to CASSFSSGVSGELFF.